This T cell receptor beta chain was captured by sequencing in a study of metastatic and nonmetastatic thyroid tumors. TCRdb used MiXCR to call clones anew from the PCR reads. The table has 4,000 to 5,500 clones, about 31% seen once; the top ten hold more than 8%. Every patient was untreated before thyroid surgery. The V and J ends lost 0 bases and 2 bases, in that order; junction bases with no gene match: 5. This CDR3 is built from 15 residues. Germline V gene data show CDR1 as SGHRS and CDR2 as YFSETQ. The specimen was adjacent normal tissue. This rearrangement joins TRBV5-1 to TRBJ2-7; 7 bases match TRBD2. The TCR originated in a female donor with papillary thyroid cancer or a benign thyroid nodule (not recorded which). Some clones in this sample may be carry-over from other donors' samples. The CDR3 region has the DNA TGCGCCAGCAGCTTGGCAGGGACTACGACCTACGAGCAGTACTTC. It yields the protein CASSLAGTTTYEQYF.